The rows below give T cell receptor beta chains drawn from one sample of a study of technical replicates of blood from several donors. This table comes from immunoSEQ multiplex PCR, and its TCRdb copy is limited to in-frame clones, with some not included. The table includes more than 65,000 clones, roughly 90% detected once. The sample consisted of T cells isolated from PBMCs. The receptors come from a human donor in good health. CDR3s include the opening cysteine and the closing phenylalanine or tryptophan. Clone size is not always given. Where it is, it says once, few, many or a class for expanded clones.

CASSQDESSGRRVETQYF . TRBJ2-5 TRBV4-3
CASSSATSGSLETQYF . TRBJ2-5 TRBV9
CSVAHGGAYEQYF . TRBJ2-7 TRBV29-1
CASSHGTIRTEAFF . TRBJ1-1 TRBV7-9
CASSLGGPSGANVLTF . TRBJ2-6 TRBV7-7
CASSWGQAYGYTF . TRBJ1-2 TRBV27
CASSFGAGVGTDTQYF once TRBJ2-3 TRBV11-2
CASSFPSGIISGANVLTF . TRBJ2-6 TRBV28
CASTPQGGQPQHF . TRBJ1-5 TRBV28
CASSGGTGAINEQFF . TRBJ2-1 TRBV5-1
CASSIRTYSSYEQYF . TRBJ2-7 TRBV19
CASSFTTGAYNEQFF once TRBJ2-1 TRBV7-9
CASSPWGGRASDEQFF . TRBJ2-1 TRBV14
CASSLYRGRNTEAFF . TRBJ1-1 TRBV28
CASSLTVNTEAFF few TRBJ1-1 TRBV7-2
CASSYTRGEAKETQYF once TRBJ2-5 TRBV6-5
CASLGVGQGLYEQYF . TRBJ2-7 TRBV7-9
CASSLSGDTDTQYF . TRBJ2-3 TRBV6-4
CASSHPSTGTSGYEQYF . TRBJ2-7 TRBV11-3
CASSLVSGDGYTF . TRBJ1-2 TRBV5-1
CAWRTGGTSNQPQHF . TRBJ1-5 TRBV30
CASSYDRVGTQYF . TRBJ2-5 TRBV5-4
CASSEVDFPYEQYF . TRBJ2-7 TRBV6-1
CASSPDPLGTSSSEQYF . TRBJ2-7 TRBV5-4
CASSQIPGGETQYF . TRBJ2-5 TRBV4-2
CASSLQGTARPNTEAFF . TRBJ1-1 TRBV7-9
CASSVSVSTDTQYF . TRBJ2-3 TRBV9
CASSGQAYQETQYF . TRBJ2-5 TRBV6-5
CASRAEVIYGYTF . TRBJ1-2 TRBV19
CASSYLAVNYEQYF . TRBJ2-7 TRBV6-6
CASSSPYLNTEAFF . TRBJ1-1 TRBV27
CASSLFLGGGYGYTF . TRBJ1-2 TRBV27
CASSIGWEYEQYF . TRBJ2-7 TRBV19
CASSYSGREAYEQYF . TRBJ2-7 TRBV6-5
CASSIPLQKETNYGYTF . TRBJ1-2 TRBV19
CARSIQGAAEAFF . TRBJ1-1 TRBV25-1
CAISEGDRGRMNTEAFF . TRBJ1-1 TRBV10-3
CASSPGFENTEAFF . TRBJ1-1 TRBV5-1
CASSTRAGGHGNTIYF few TRBJ1-3 TRBV27
CASSLVPGGAPTGQYF . TRBJ2-7 TRBV5-1
CASSLREREGTEAFF . TRBJ1-1 TRBV7-3
CASSLTSGTNEQFF . TRBJ2-1 TRBV5-1
CASSLDGNGYTF . TRBJ1-2 TRBV5-1
CSVEEGHEQFF . TRBJ2-1 TRBV29-1
CASGTWSADTQYF . TRBJ2-3 TRBV7-9
CASSPRQASRDTQYF . TRBJ2-3 TRBV27
CASSLSGSSYNEQFF . TRBJ2-1 TRBV7-2